This T cell receptor beta chain is drawn from a study of T-cell memory formation after mild COVID-19 (dated by TCRdb to the early 2020s). Study-wide context: TCR sequence clusters from the two donors were largely donor specific. In a couple of donors, T-cell clones that expanded and contracted after mild COVID-19 were tracked by sequencing TCRalpha and TCRbeta repertoires over time. Two young, previously healthy adult volunteers made up the cohort, one male and one female.

Concerning this clonotype itself: No antigen is known for it. No base quality information exists; no much larger clone differs at one position.

Study-level results and caveats: Contracting CD4+ clones turned up mainly in the CM and EM memory subsets, whereas EMRA was where CD8+ clones were enriched. Some responding clones were detected in pre-infection memory, suggesting pre-existing cross-reactive memory T cells joined the SARS-CoV-2 response. Clones that contracted from day 15 to 85 showed balanced CD4/CD8 phenotypes, whereas a second wave of clones that expanded from day 15 to 37 leaned towards CD4+. The study covered only a couple of mild cases, and larger cohorts including severe cases with pre-infection samples were considered necessary. SARS-CoV-2 specificity was not confirmed for the second-wave clones peaking on day 37.

The germline V gene supplies CDR1 SQVTM and CDR2 ANQGSEA. V trim: 7 bases; J trim: 2 bases; unmatched bases: 3. From its cysteine to its phenylalanine, the CDR3 spans 13 amino acids. The kept DNA is CDR3 alone, 39 bases in frame from the first base. Sequencer: Illumina NovaSeq 6000. Using 5'RACE with constant-segment primers, TCRalpha and TCRbeta cDNA libraries were constructed, with sample barcodes and unique molecular identifiers added in the process. Trizol reagent was used to extract RNA from every sample. Library amplification was performed in two PCR steps, and a second sample barcode and Illumina TruSeq adapters were introduced in the second step. Sequencing of libraries was performed on an Illumina NovaSeq with 2 x 150 bp paired-end reads. As for the authors' bioinformatics: With migec v1.2.7, reads were demultiplexed and then collapsed into UMI-guided consensus sequences. Using mixcr v2.1.11, the UMI consensuses were aligned to TRA and TRB V and J templates and assembled into clonotypes. Expanded or contracted clonotypes were those called significant by both edgeR and NoisET, with noise models trained on biological replicates. For edgeR calls, the thresholds were a false discovery rate-adjusted p below 0.01 and a log2 fold-change of 1. As an exploratory analysis of dynamics, PCA with hierarchical clustering was applied to max-normalized trajectories of the 1000 most abundant clonotypes. Separately sequenced CD4+ and CD8+ repertoires were used to assign the CD4 or CD8 phenotype of responding clones. In-frame beta chains were kept once TCRdb had trimmed the public reads at Q25 with fastp and called clones with MiXCR. Identical CDR3 protein sequences are pooled into one entry, listed with their most common genes and DNA. In this record, the V and J calls reflect TCRdb's handling and not the investigators' own analysis. For this sample the table gives 250,000 to 300,000 distinct CDR3 sequences, of which roughly 17% were detected only once. The ten largest account for roughly 23% of the sample.

Ficoll-Paque density gradient centrifugation was used to isolate PBMCs. The chain was built from TRBV29-1 and TRBJ1-3, with 9 bases aligning to TRBD1. The TCR sequence derives from a man aged 18-30 years who had mild COVID-19 (a few samples of this study predate the infection). The sample titles of this study are shuffled in the database, so cell type and time point are left out; the donor was told from shared clones. The specimen was PBMCs or a T cell subset sorted from them (not recorded which). Read as DNA, the sequence is TGCAGCGCCGGGGACAGGGCTGGAAACACCATATATTTT. It codes for CSAGDRAGNTIYF.